The entry below describes one T cell receptor beta chain. Its antigen is not known. Donors had nominal health at sampling but likely had unrecorded immune exposures. The data were taken from a study of cytomegalovirus exposure and HLA in healthy donors. Overall study findings and caveats: Among donors in an Asian-associated ancestry cluster, a later analysis reportedly found fewer N-insertions than the roughly 610-donor mean. A later examination showed that TCR association rates differed by HLA locus, with DRB1 most and HLA-C fewest. TCR beta V- and J-gene trimming, according to a later analysis, was linked to a missense DCLRE1C variant.

Germline values: CDR1 SGDLS, CDR2 YYNGEE. The CDR3 length is 14 residues. After removal of 3 bases from V and 6 bases from J, the junction contained 5 bases not matched to a gene. PCR employed 60 Vbeta and 13 Jbeta primers. Using immunoSEQ multiplex PCR, the repertoire was profiled, and TCRdb retains in-frame clones only, with some absent. This table holds over 150,000 clones, more than 75% found once. Sequenced input: PBMCs. The chain recombines TRBV9 with TRBJ1-3, with 8 bases matching TRBD1. The TCR sequence derives from a man aged 30 to 45 in good health and CMV-seropositive. This CDR3 reads CASSADRVVNTIYF. The CDR3 region has the DNA TGTGCCAGCAGCGCGGACAGGGTGGTAAACACCATATATTTT. The full variable domain, its missing parts supplied by reference TRBV9 and TRBJ1-3, is DSGVTQTPKHLITATGQRVTLRCSPRSGDLSVYWYQQSLDQGLQFLIQYYNGEERAKGNILERFSAQQFPDLHSELNLSSLELGDSALYFCASSADRVVNTIYFGEGSWLTVV.